These T cell receptor beta chains were read from a single sample in a study of cytomegalovirus exposure and HLA in healthy donors. The repertoire was sequenced with immunoSEQ multiplex PCR; TCRdb's copy has only in-frame clones and lacks some. The sample includes approximately 130,000 clones, approximately 87% seen only once; the top ten take 1.5%. Sample: PBMCs. These receptors were taken from a man aged 35-49 years in good health and CMV-seronegative. CDR3s include the opening cysteine and the closing phenylalanine or tryptophan. The D gene is left open where the match is weak. Only some rows state a clone size, as once, few, many or a class for expanded clones.

TRBJ2-3	TRBD2	.	TRBV7-3	TGTGCCAGCAGCATAACTAGCGGGGGAGCAGATACGCAGTATTTT	CASSITSGGADTQYF
TRBJ2-7	.	.	TRBV6-5	TGTGCCAGCAGTTTCAGGGGCGAGCAGTACTTC	CASSFRGEQYF
TRBJ2-1	.	.	TRBV7-7	TGTGCTAGCAGCTTAGCGCCCCCAGGGTCCAGCTCCTACAATGAGCAGTTCTTC	CASSLAPPGSSSYNEQFF
TRBJ1-3	TRBD1	.	TRBV6-6	TGTGCCAGCAGTCTGACAGGGGGCAGAAACACCATATATTTT	CASSLTGGRNTIYF
TRBJ1-5	TRBD1	once	TRBV19	TGTGCCAGTAACCCGGACAGGGGGATTGGCAATCAGCCCCAGCATTTT	CASNPDRGIGNQPQHF
TRBJ2-3	.	.	TRBV4-1	TGCGCCAGCAGCCCCACGCGGGGGCCCACAGATACGCAGTATTTT	CASSPTRGPTDTQYF
TRBJ1-3	.	once	TRBV4-1	TGCGCCAGCAGCCAGTTAGGGAGCTCTGGAAACACCATATATTTT	CASSQLGSSGNTIYF
TRBJ1-6	.	.	TRBV25-1	TGTGCCAGCAGTCAAACAGGGAGCTCCTATAATTCACCCCTCCACTTT	CASSQTGSSYNSPLHF
TRBJ1-4	TRBD1	.	TRBV5-1	TGCGCCAGCAGCTTATCGACAGGGGGGGATGAAAAACTGTTTTTT	CASSLSTGGDEKLFF
TRBJ2-1	TRBD1	.	TRBV29-1	TGCAGCGTTGAGGGACAGGGGGGTGAGCAGTTCTTC	CSVEGQGGEQFF
TRBJ1-5	TRBD1	once	TRBV6-1	TGTGCCAGCAGTGAAGCGCTTAACAGGGGGAATCAGCCCCAGCATTTT	CASSEALNRGNQPQHF
TRBJ1-6	.	few	TRBV27	TGTGCCAGCAGTCCGGGGGACTCCAGGAATTCACCCCTCCACTTT	CASSPGDSRNSPLHF
TRBJ1-2	TRBD1	.	TRBV7-9	TGTGCCAGCAGCGCCACGGGACAGGCCTATGGCTACACCTTC	CASSATGQAYGYTF
TRBJ1-2	.	.	TRBV20-1	TGCAGCGTCGGAAGCGGAGGCTACACCTTC	CSVGSGGYTF
TRBJ2-5	TRBD2	.	TRBV5-1	TGCGCCAGCAGCCCCGGGACCGGGACTAGCGAGGAGACCCAGTACTTC	CASSPGTGTSEETQYF
TRBJ1-2	TRBD1	once	TRBV6-5	TGTGCCAGCAGTTACGACAGGGAAAGGACCCACACCTTC	CASSYDRERTHTF
TRBJ2-7	TRBD1	.	TRBV27	TGTGCCAGCAGTACCGAGACAGGGTTCGCCTACGAGCAGTACTTC	CASSTETGFAYEQYF
TRBJ2-3	TRBD2	.	TRBV25-1	TGTGCCAGCAGACCTCCGGGACTAGCGGGATTCACAGATACGCAGTATTTT	CASRPPGLAGFTDTQYF
TRBJ1-2	TRBD1	.	TRBV7-9	TGTGCCAGCAGCCTTATACCCGGACAGGAATTTAGCGGCTACACCTTC	CASSLIPGQEFSGYTF
TRBJ2-7	TRBD2	.	TRBV7-2	TGTGCCAGCAGTCCTAGCGGGTGGCCCGAGCAGTACTTC	CASSPSGWPEQYF
TRBJ2-1	.	.	TRBV6-1	TGTGCCAGTCGGGACTCGTACAATGAGGTGCAGTTCTTC	CASRDSYNEVQFF
TRBJ2-3	.	.	TRBV2	TGTGCCAGCAGTCTGGGGAGGACAGATACGCAGTATTTT	CASSLGRTDTQYF
TRBJ2-1	.	.	TRBV5-1	TGCGCCAGCATTAACAGGGCCCCCGAAAGCTCCTACAATGAGCAGTTCTTC	CASINRAPESSYNEQFF
TRBJ2-5	TRBD2	.	TRBV9	TGTGCCAGCAGCGTAGTTAGCGGGGCCCAAGAGACCCAGTACTTC	CASSVVSGAQETQYF
TRBJ1-2	.	.	TRBV2	TGTGCCAGCAGTGAGTCCCCAGGGGCCCACTATGGCTACACCTTC	CASSESPGAHYGYTF
TRBJ2-2	.	.	TRBV9	TGTGCCAGCAGCCCAGAGGCCGGGGGTCTCATCGGGGAGCTGTTTTTT	CASSPEAGGLIGELFF
TRBJ2-1	TRBD2	.	TRBV29-1	TGCAGCGTTGCAGAACTAGCGGGCCTGTCCCTCTTC	CSVAELAGLSLF
TRBJ2-2	.	.	TRBV28	TGTGCCAGCAGTTCTAGAGCGAACACCGGGGAGCTGTTTTTT	CASSSRANTGELFF
TRBJ2-7	TRBD2	.	TRBV19	TGTGCCAGTAGTACGGGACTAGAGTTCCACGAGCAGTACTTC	CASSTGLEFHEQYF
TRBJ1-5	.	once	TRBV6-5	TGTGCCAGCAGTTACGGGGGAGGGCAGCCCCAGCATTTT	CASSYGGGQPQHF
TRBJ1-2	.	.	TRBV2	TGTGCCAGCAAAGAGGGCTCGACCTATGGCTACACCTTC	CASKEGSTYGYTF
TRBJ2-1	.	.	TRBV20-1	TGCAGTGCTCTTAACATTGAGCAGTTCTTC	CSALNIEQFF
TRBJ2-6	TRBD1	few	TRBV19	TGTGCCAGTAGACCTAACGACAGGGGGAGCTCTGGGGCCAACGTCCTGACTTTC	CASRPNDRGSSGANVLTF
TRBJ1-4	TRBD1	.	TRBV6-5	TGTGCCAGCAGCCAGGACAGGGGAGGTGAAAAACTGTTTTTT	CASSQDRGGEKLFF
TRBJ1-1	.	.	TRBV10-3	TGTGCCATCAGTGAGCAGGTCAGGAACACTGAAGCTTTCTTT	CAISEQVRNTEAFF
TRBJ2-1	TRBD1	.	TRBV2	TGTGCCAGCAGTGATCCGGGACAGGCCTACAATGAGCAGTTCTTC	CASSDPGQAYNEQFF
TRBJ2-7	.	.	TRBV5-1	TGCGCCAGCATCCCTGGGGGGGGGCCCTCCTACGAGCAGTACTTC	CASIPGGGPSYEQYF
TRBJ2-5	TRBD1	few	TRBV9	TGTGCCAGCAGCGAGACTTGGGGAGCCCAGGGGGCACATCAAGAGACCCAGTACTTC	CASSETWGAQGAHQETQYF
TRBJ2-7	TRBD1	.	TRBV27	TGTGCCAGCAGTGGACAGGAGTCCTACGAGCAGTACTTC	CASSGQESYEQYF
TRBJ2-7	.	.	TRBV5-1	TGCGCCAGCAGCTTGGCTTACGAGCAGTACTTC	CASSLAYEQYF
TRBJ2-7	.	.	TRBV14	TGTGCCAGCAGCCAATTCCGGAGCTCCTACGAGCAGTACTTC	CASSQFRSSYEQYF
TRBJ1-3	.	.	TRBV19	TGTGCCAGTGGTTCTACAGGGACTGGAAACACCATATATTTT	CASGSTGTGNTIYF
TRBJ2-1	TRBD2	.	TRBV7-8	TGTGCCAGCAAACCAGCGGGGGGCGATGAGCAGTTCTTC	CASKPAGGDEQFF
TRBJ2-7	TRBD2	.	TRBV7-9	TGTGCCAGCAGCCCCCGGGGGGAGTCCTACGAGCAGTACTTC	CASSPRGESYEQYF
TRBJ1-6	TRBD1	.	TRBV4-1	TGCGCCAGCAGCCAAGCCACAGGGGGATCACCCCTCCACTTT	CASSQATGGSPLHF
TRBJ2-7	TRBD2	.	TRBV4-2	TGTGCCAGCAGCCAAGGGGAGGGCGAGCAGTACTTC	CASSQGEGEQYF
TRBJ2-1	.	.	TRBV7-2	TGTGCCAGCAGCTTCAAGCGGGTCGCAGGTGAGCAGTTCTTC	CASSFKRVAGEQFF
TRBJ2-5	.	.	TRBV5-1	TGCGCCAGCAGTCTACAGGGAGAGACCCAGTACTTC	CASSLQGETQYF
TRBJ2-3	.	.	TRBV7-3	TGTGCCAGCAGCTTAGGGCAGTTACCAGATACGCAGTATTTT	CASSLGQLPDTQYF
TRBJ1-1	.	.	TRBV9	TGTGCCAGCAGCGTAGGTGAGGGAGGAAGGGCTTTCTTT	CASSVGEGGRAFF
TRBJ2-5	.	once	TRBV5-5	TGTGCCAGCAGCTCACAGGGATTACAAGAGACCCAGTACTTC	CASSSQGLQETQYF
TRBJ2-2	TRBD2	.	TRBV18	TGTGCCAGCTCATTAGCGGGGGACCTCACCGGGGAGCTGTTTTTT	CASSLAGDLTGELFF
TRBJ1-5	.	.	TRBV28	TGTGCCAGCAGAACCACTTATAGCAATCAGCCCCAGCATTTT	CASRTTYSNQPQHF
TRBJ1-2	TRBD1	.	TRBV6-1	TGTGCCAGCAGCCGACAGGGGGAAGGCTACACCTTC	CASSRQGEGYTF
TRBJ2-5	.	.	TRBV5-4	TGTGCCAGCAGTACGACTAGTTCTGAGACCCAGTACTTC	CASSTTSSETQYF